Listed below are T cell receptor beta chains from one sample, sequenced in a study of Ad26.COV2.S vaccination and SARS-CoV-2 variants. Measured with immunoSEQ multiplex PCR; TCRdb has only the in-frame clones, and not every one. The table records hundreds of thousands of clones, 85% to 90% of them present only once. The specimen comprised peripheral blood, sampled in a trial of Ad26.COV2.S vaccine versus placebo. The source is a person aged 18-60 years who received the Ad26.COV2.S COVID-19 vaccine or a placebo. CDR3s include the opening cysteine and the closing phenylalanine or tryptophan. The order of the fields is CDR3 protein, CDR3 DNA, V gene, J gene, clone size, D gene. The D gene is left open where the match is weak. Size is stated for part of the rows, as once, few or many counts, or as a class when the clone is expanded.

CASSKDGSRQPQHF	TGTGCCAGCAGCAAAGACGGCAGCAGGCAGCCCCAGCATTTT	TRBV7-2	TRBJ1-5	-	-
CASSPVTNYGYTF	TGTGCCAGCAGTCCAGTGACTAACTATGGCTACACCTTC	TRBV28	TRBJ1-2	-	-
CASSVAGDPYEQYF	TGTGCCAGCAGCGTAGCTGGCGACCCCTACGAGCAGTACTTC	TRBV9	TRBJ2-7	once	-
CAWSAGQGGKGYTF	TGTGCCTGGAGTGCTGGACAGGGAGGGAAGGGCTACACCTTC	TRBV30	TRBJ1-2	-	TRBD1
CASSIGGENSPLHF	TGTGCCAGTAGTATCGGGGGAGAAAATTCACCCCTCCACTTT	TRBV19	TRBJ1-6	-	-
CASRPRGSNYGYTF	TGTGCCAGCAGACCGAGGGGGTCGAACTATGGCTACACCTTC	TRBV28	TRBJ1-2	-	-
CATRDKASNTEAFF	TGTGCCACCAGGGACAAAGCCTCCAACACTGAAGCTTTCTTT	TRBV24-1	TRBJ1-1	once	-
CASSYGTRNQPQHF	TGTGCCAGCAGTTACGGGACCCGCAATCAGCCCCAGCATTTT	TRBV6-2/TRBV6-3	TRBJ1-5	-	-
CASSSSGLASTGELFF	TGTGCCAGCAGCTCTTCGGGACTAGCGAGCACCGGGGAGCTGTTTTTT	TRBV11-2	TRBJ2-2	-	TRBD2
CASSGMNTEAFF	TGTGCCAGCTCCGGGATGAACACTGAAGCTTTCTTT	TRBV18	TRBJ1-1	-	-
CASSEVGVGYNEQFF	TGTGCCAGCAGTGAAGTCGGAGTGGGCTACAATGAGCAGTTCTTC	TRBV25-1	TRBJ2-1	once	-
CASSWGGPPLHF	TGTGCCAGCAGCTGGGGAGGCCCCCCCCTCCACTTT	TRBV13	TRBJ1-6	-	-
CASSAGPLFYGYTF	TGTGCCAGCAGTGCCGGGCCGCTCTTCTATGGCTACACCTTC	TRBV11-1	TRBJ1-2	-	-
CASSGTATGNTIYF	TGTGCCAGCAGTGGAACAGCAACTGGAAACACCATATATTTT	TRBV13	TRBJ1-3	once	-
CASRRNRDSYGYTF	TGTGCCAGCAGACGAAACAGGGATAGCTATGGCTACACCTTC	TRBV6-5	TRBJ1-2	-	-
CASRTQGLATDTQYF	TGTGCCAGTAGAACTCAGGGTCTTGCCACAGATACGCAGTATTTT	TRBV19	TRBJ2-3	-	-
CASNRGVTDTEAFF	TGTGCCAGTAACAGGGGCGTCACTGACACTGAAGCTTTCTTT	TRBV19	TRBJ1-1	-	TRBD1